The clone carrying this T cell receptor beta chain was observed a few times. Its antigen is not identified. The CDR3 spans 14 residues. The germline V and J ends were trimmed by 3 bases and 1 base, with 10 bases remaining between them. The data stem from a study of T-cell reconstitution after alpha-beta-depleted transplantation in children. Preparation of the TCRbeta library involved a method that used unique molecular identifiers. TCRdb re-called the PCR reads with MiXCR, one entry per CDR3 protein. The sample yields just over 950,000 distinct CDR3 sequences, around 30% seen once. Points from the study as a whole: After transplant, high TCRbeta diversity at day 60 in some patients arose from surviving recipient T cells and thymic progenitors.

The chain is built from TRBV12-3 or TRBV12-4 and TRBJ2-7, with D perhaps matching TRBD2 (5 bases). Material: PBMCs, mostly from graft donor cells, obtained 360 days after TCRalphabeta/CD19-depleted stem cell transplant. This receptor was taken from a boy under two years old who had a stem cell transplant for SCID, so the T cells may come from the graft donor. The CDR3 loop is CASSFSASSYEQYF. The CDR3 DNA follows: TGTGCCAGCAGTTTTAGCGCCAGTTCCTACGAGCAGTACTTC.